This TCR beta chain was sequenced for a study of cytomegalovirus exposure and HLA in healthy donors. Study-level points and caveats: According to an earlier analysis, most TCR beta V segments yielded productive rearrangements about 90% or about 30% of the time. The authors enumerated 180 or so TCR beta chains as linked to cytomegalovirus. Most TCRs appeared rarely, but some public TCRs recurred in many donors. HLA alleles were associated with around 17,000 TCR beta sequences in a later analysis at 0.05 false discovery rate.

The CDR3 is made up of 14 amino acids. Germline V CDR1 and CDR2: KGHSH, LQKENI. Losses at the gene ends were 0 bases for V and 7 bases for J; bases not matched to a gene: 6. The primer mix had 60 Vbeta and 13 Jbeta primers. Libraries were prepared by immunoSEQ multiplex PCR; TCRdb keeps only in-frame clonotypes and omits some of them. The table shows about 86,000 clones, with about 85% occurring only once. On this clone itself: Its antigen is unidentified.

Material for sequencing was PBMCs. This sequence originates from a woman aged 40 to 55 in good health and CMV-seropositive. The chain carries TRBV18 and TRBJ2-7, with 7 positions matching TRBD2. CDR3 region: CASSPPGGAREQYF. CDR3 in DNA: TGTGCCAGCTCACCACCGGGAGGGGCGCGAGAGCAGTACTTC. The variable domain in full, with the rest retrieved from reference TRBV18 and TRBJ2-7, is NAGVMQNPRHLVRRRGQEARLRCSPMKGHSHVYWYRQLPEEGLKFMVYLQKENIIDESGMPKERFSAEFPKEGPSILRIQQVVRGDSAAYFCASSPPGGAREQYFGPGTRLTVT.